The rows below give T cell receptor beta chains drawn from one sample of a study of cytomegalovirus exposure and HLA in healthy donors. Clones were sequenced by immunoSEQ multiplex PCR, and TCRdb holds only the in-frame ones, with some missing. The sample holds about 360,000 clones; about nine tenths are singletons and the top ten take roughly 0.8%. The specimen was PBMCs. The receptors shown here come from a woman between 18 and 29 years old in good health and CMV-seronegative. CDR3s leave out the opening cysteine and the closing phenylalanine or tryptophan.

j_gene: TRBJ1-2; v_gene: TRBV28; CDR3aa: ASSHPEGGGFYGYT
j_gene: TRBJ2-4; v_gene: TRBV2; CDR3aa: ASSAGGQKKNIQY
j_gene: TRBJ1-4; v_gene: TRBV2; CDR3aa: ASREVGTDEKLF
j_gene: TRBJ1-1; v_gene: TRBV6-5; CDR3aa: ASNPGLNTEAF
j_gene: TRBJ1-1; v_gene: TRBV5-1; CDR3aa: ASSLGSGARYTEAF
j_gene: TRBJ2-7; v_gene: TRBV11-1; CDR3aa: ASSLQRSSSYEQY
j_gene: TRBJ1-1; v_gene: TRBV23-1; CDR3aa: ASRHHREGAEAF
j_gene: TRBJ2-7; v_gene: TRBV5-1; CDR3aa: ASSMIAGGPHYEQY
j_gene: TRBJ2-1; v_gene: TRBV27; CDR3aa: ASSWTGGYNEQF
j_gene: TRBJ2-7; v_gene: TRBV4-1; CDR3aa: ASSQKLAGGYEQY
j_gene: TRBJ1-1; v_gene: TRBV11-2; CDR3aa: ASSLGRTPEAF
j_gene: TRBJ1-5; v_gene: TRBV7-9; CDR3aa: ATQGLGNQPQH
j_gene: TRBJ1-5; v_gene: TRBV2; CDR3aa: ASSEWFRENQPQH
j_gene: TRBJ1-2; v_gene: TRBV15; CDR3aa: ATSRASASPNYGYT
j_gene: TRBJ2-7; v_gene: TRBV6-6; CDR3aa: ASSFGQAEQY
j_gene: TRBJ1-1; v_gene: TRBV28; CDR3aa: ASSVNGNTEAF
j_gene: TRBJ2-7; v_gene: TRBV5-4; CDR3aa: AISPRTSGRNEQY
j_gene: TRBJ2-7; v_gene: TRBV2; CDR3aa: ASRLDRDPVYEQY
j_gene: TRBJ2-7; v_gene: TRBV10-1; CDR3aa: ASSESLAGGSEQY
j_gene: TRBJ2-3; v_gene: TRBV5-1; CDR3aa: ASRTSGADTQY
j_gene: TRBJ2-7; v_gene: TRBV28; CDR3aa: ASSLYGDSYEQY
j_gene: TRBJ2-5; v_gene: TRBV18; CDR3aa: ASSPPGGGIETQY
j_gene: TRBJ1-5; v_gene: TRBV7-8; CDR3aa: ASSTRGGNSNQPQH
j_gene: TRBJ2-1; v_gene: TRBV28; CDR3aa: ASSPRGTGVQGFEQF
j_gene: TRBJ2-3; v_gene: TRBV9; CDR3aa: ASRGPGGSTDTQY
j_gene: TRBJ2-3; v_gene: TRBV2; CDR3aa: ASSTGQGRTDTQY
j_gene: TRBJ2-1; v_gene: TRBV11-2; CDR3aa: ASSSRGDQSYNEQF
j_gene: TRBJ1-1; v_gene: TRBV25-1; CDR3aa: ASSLQGTEAF
j_gene: TRBJ2-6; v_gene: TRBV30; CDR3aa: AWSVNRQNPSGANVLT
j_gene: TRBJ1-4; v_gene: TRBV27; CDR3aa: ASSLSTSRAGFAGEKLF
j_gene: TRBJ2-7; v_gene: TRBV5-1; CDR3aa: ASSPGGLAGLSYEQY
j_gene: TRBJ1-2; v_gene: TRBV5-1; CDR3aa: ASRQGFRDGYT
j_gene: TRBJ2-7; v_gene: TRBV7-9; CDR3aa: ASSSRTSGDPYEQY
j_gene: TRBJ1-4; v_gene: TRBV18; CDR3aa: ASSPRQGTNEKLF
j_gene: TRBJ2-1; v_gene: TRBV9; CDR3aa: ASGGRAFNEQF
j_gene: TRBJ2-1; v_gene: TRBV18; CDR3aa: ASSPGLSNEQF
j_gene: TRBJ2-7; v_gene: TRBV19; CDR3aa: ASSPGQGTYEQY
j_gene: TRBJ1-5; v_gene: TRBV6-6; CDR3aa: ATREGSQPQH
j_gene: TRBJ1-1; v_gene: TRBV28; CDR3aa: ASSLTQVTEAF
j_gene: TRBJ2-2; v_gene: TRBV9; CDR3aa: ASSVVGGFAGELF
j_gene: TRBJ1-3; v_gene: TRBV28; CDR3aa: ASSLWTAGNTIY
j_gene: TRBJ1-1; v_gene: TRBV2; CDR3aa: ASSVQNTEAF
j_gene: TRBJ2-5; v_gene: TRBV4-1; CDR3aa: ASSRGASGAQETQY
j_gene: TRBJ1-1; v_gene: TRBV15; CDR3aa: ATSESPGHNFMNTEAF
j_gene: TRBJ1-1; v_gene: TRBV6-5; CDR3aa: ASSYPGGTEAF
j_gene: TRBJ2-7; v_gene: TRBV28; CDR3aa: ASTPAGVHYEQY
j_gene: TRBJ2-3; v_gene: TRBV4-1; CDR3aa: ASSQELASAADTQY
j_gene: TRBJ2-2; v_gene: TRBV12-5; CDR3aa: ASGTGEGTGELF
j_gene: TRBJ2-1; v_gene: TRBV11-2; CDR3aa: ASSFVRGGEQF
j_gene: TRBJ1-1; v_gene: TRBV5-8; CDR3aa: ASRPGLLNTEAF
j_gene: TRBJ2-2; v_gene: TRBV7-2; CDR3aa: ASSLDGTGWKAGELF
j_gene: TRBJ1-5; v_gene: TRBV27; CDR3aa: ASSFTGGSNQPQH
j_gene: TRBJ1-2; v_gene: TRBV30; CDR3aa: AWSRVQGTT
j_gene: TRBJ2-5; v_gene: TRBV5-4; CDR3aa: ASSLGAETQY
j_gene: TRBJ2-1; v_gene: TRBV28; CDR3aa: ASSVPLAGVGNEQF
j_gene: TRBJ2-1; v_gene: TRBV4-1; CDR3aa: ASSQARDYWQF
j_gene: TRBJ1-2; v_gene: TRBV19; CDR3aa: ASSPGTVPNYGYT
j_gene: TRBJ2-2; v_gene: TRBV18; CDR3aa: ASFAAGANTGELF
j_gene: TRBJ1-2; v_gene: TRBV7-9; CDR3aa: ASSRVGAGRLYGYT